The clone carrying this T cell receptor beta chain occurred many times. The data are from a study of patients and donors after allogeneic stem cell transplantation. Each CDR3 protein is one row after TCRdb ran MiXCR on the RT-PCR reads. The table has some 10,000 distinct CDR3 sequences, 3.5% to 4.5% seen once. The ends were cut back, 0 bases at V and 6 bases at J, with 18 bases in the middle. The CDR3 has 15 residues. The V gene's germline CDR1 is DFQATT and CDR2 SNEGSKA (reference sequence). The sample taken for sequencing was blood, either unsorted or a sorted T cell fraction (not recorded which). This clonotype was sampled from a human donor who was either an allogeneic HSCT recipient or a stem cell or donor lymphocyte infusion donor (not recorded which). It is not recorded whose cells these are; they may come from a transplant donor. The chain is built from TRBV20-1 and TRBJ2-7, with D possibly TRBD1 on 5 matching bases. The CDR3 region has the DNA TGCAGTGCTAGAGACCGTACAGGACCGACGGGCGAGCAGTACTTC. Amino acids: CSARDRTGPTGEQYF.